The 9 T cell receptor beta chains listed next were all sequenced from one sample in a study of response to subunit inactivated influenza vaccine (dated by TCRdb to about 2018). The library relied on RT-PCR. Reads for this sample came from an Illumina HiSeq 2500. TCRdb trimmed the raw reads at Q25, called clones with MiXCR and kept productive beta chains. Rows with one shared CDR3 protein collapse into an entry with the most common genes and DNA. For this sample the table gives 530,000 or so distinct CDR3 sequences, of which 14% were detected only once. The ten largest clones represent approximately 12% of the sample. This specimen was PBMCs from blood, taken 11 to 12 days after vaccination. The receptor set was obtained from a man aged 45 to 65 who received an inactivated influenza vaccine. Donor details come from another sample of the same person, matched by shared clones.

This clonotype was detected a few times. The rearrangement uses TRBV28 and TRBJ1-1, with D maybe TRBD1 (6 bases). The CDR3 runs 12 residues. In germline, CDR1 is MDHEN, CDR2 SYDVKM. V was trimmed by 6 bases and J by 7 bases, leaving 12 bases between them. CDR3 residues: CASRQGGGEAFF. CDR3 in DNA: TGTGCCAGCAGACAGGGAGGCGGTGAAGCTTTCTTT.

The chain has TRBV6-6 and TRBJ2-7, with 7 bases matching TRBD1. Germline V CDR1 and CDR2: MNHNY, SVGAGI (reference sequence). The V and J ends lost 4 bases and 7 bases, in that order; junction bases with no gene match: 7. The CDR3 runs 13 residues. CDR3 DNA: TGTGCCAGCAGTTCCAACAGGGGTTGGGAGCAGTACTTC. Translated: CASSSNRGWEQYF.

CDR3 sequence: CASSLTGGFGSPLHF. CDR3 bases: TGCGCCAGCAGCTTGACAGGGGGATTTGGATCACCCCTCCACTTT. The chain joins TRBV5-1 to TRBJ1-6, with 8 bases aligning to TRBD1. Per the germline V gene, CDR1 is SGHRS and CDR2 is YFSETQ. The CDR3 spans 15 residues. The J segment lost 10 bases and the V segment lost 1 base, leaving 7 bases of the junction unmatched. Complete variable domain (other parts from reference TRBV5-1 and TRBJ1-6): KAGVTQTPRYLIKTRGQQVTLSCSPISGHRSVSWYQQTPGQGLQFLFEYFSETQRNKGNFPGRFSGRQFSNSRSEMNVSTLELGDSALYLCASSLTGGFGSPLHFGNGTRLTVT.

This clonotype was counted a few times. The chain combines TRBV5-1 with TRBJ2-2; D may be TRBD1 or TRBD2 (5 bases each). The length of the CDR3 is 14 residues. V was pared by 4 bases and J by 5 bases, with 12 bases between. Germline loops: CDR1 SGHRS, CDR2 YFSETQ. As DNA, the CDR3 is TGCGCCAGCAGCCCGGGACCCCAGACCGGGGAGCTGTTTTTT. Its protein is CASSPGPQTGELFF.

The sample holds a few counts of this clonotype. V and J are TRBV4-1 and TRBJ2-1; 7 bases match TRBD2. Germline V gene lookup returns CDR1 MGHRA and CDR2 YSYEKL. Trimming removed 5 bases from V and 2 bases from J; junction bases left unmatched: 9. The length of the CDR3 is 16 residues. CDR3 loop: CASSLMESGAYNEQFF. The CDR3 DNA reads as TGCGCCAGCAGCTTAATGGAAAGCGGGGCCTACAATGAGCAGTTCTTC.

The count of this clonotype is one. This chain joins TRBV11-2 and TRBJ2-5, with a possible D match to TRBD1 (5 bases). V gave up 2 bases and J gave up 5 bases, with 9 bases separating them. The CDR3 length is 13 residues. CDR1 SGHAT and CDR2 FQNNGV come from the germline V gene. CDR3 protein: CASSLSRVETQYF. The CDR3 bases are TGTGCCAGCAGCTTATCCAGGGTCGAGACCCAGTACTTC.

This clonotype was seen a handful of times. This chain uses TRBV4-1 with TRBJ2-1; 7 nucleotides match TRBD2. This CDR3 comprises 14 residues. After removal of 4 bases from V and 8 bases from J, the junction contained 8 bases not matched to a gene. CDR1 and CDR2 from the germline V gene are MGHRA and YSYEKL. This CDR3 reads CASSPRTSWDEQFF. The CDR3 coding sequence is TGCGCCAGCAGCCCTCGGACTAGTTGGGATGAGCAGTTCTTC.

This chain connects TRBV2 to TRBJ2-4; no definite D call. Germline assignment: CDR1 SNHLY and CDR2 FYNNEI. V was clipped by 3 bases and J by 2 bases, with 11 bases between them. CDR3 length equals 15 residues. CDR3 protein: CASSEMFLSKNIQYF. In DNA, the CDR3 is TGTGCCAGCAGTGAGATGTTCCTGTCCAAAAACATTCAGTACTTC.

This clonotype occurred a few times. The chain is built from TRBV3-1 and TRBJ2-1, with D possibly TRBD2 on 5 matching bases. V lost 6 bases and J lost 4, with 16 bases in between. CDR3 length: 15 residues. The germline CDR1 and CDR2 sequences are LGHDT and YNNKEL (reference sequence). CDR3 amino acids: CASRRAGRNYNEQFF. As DNA, the CDR3 is TGTGCCAGCAGGAGGGCCGGGCGAAATTACAATGAGCAGTTCTTC.